The clone carrying this T cell receptor beta chain was recorded a few times. The data originate from a study of blood T cell repertoires in COVID-19. The V end lost 5 bases, the J end lost 3 bases, and 11 bases lay between the germline ends. This CDR3 has 14 residues. Germline lookup yields CDR1 PRHDT and CDR2 FYEKMQ (reference sequence). TCRdb's copy holds only in-frame clones and misses some; the assay was immunoSEQ multiplex PCR. Of 55,000 to 75,000 clones in the sample, about 87% were seen once. The chain joins TRBV13 to TRBJ1-5, with D perhaps matching TRBD1 (5 bases). Sequencing was done on a sample of peripheral blood. This clonotype originated in a human donor with active COVID-19. The donor label of this sample is uncertain. CDR3 loop: CASSLYRTNQPQHF. Written as DNA, the CDR3 is TGTGCCAGCAGCCTATACAGGACCAATCAGCCCCAGCATTTT.